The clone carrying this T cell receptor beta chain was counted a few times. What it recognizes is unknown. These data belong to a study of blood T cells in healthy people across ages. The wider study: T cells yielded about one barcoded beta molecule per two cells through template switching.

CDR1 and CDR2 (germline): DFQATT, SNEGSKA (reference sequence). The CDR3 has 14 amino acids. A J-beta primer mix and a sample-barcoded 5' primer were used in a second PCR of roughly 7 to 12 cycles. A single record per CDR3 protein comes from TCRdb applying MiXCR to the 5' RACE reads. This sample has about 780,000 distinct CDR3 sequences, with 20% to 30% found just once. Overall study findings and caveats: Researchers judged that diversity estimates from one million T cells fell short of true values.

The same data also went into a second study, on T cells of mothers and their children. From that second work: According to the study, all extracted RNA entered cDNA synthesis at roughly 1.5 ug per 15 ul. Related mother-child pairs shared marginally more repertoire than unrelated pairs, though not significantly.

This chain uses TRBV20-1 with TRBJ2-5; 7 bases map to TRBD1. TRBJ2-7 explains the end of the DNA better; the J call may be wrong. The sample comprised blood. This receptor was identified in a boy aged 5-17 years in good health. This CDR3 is CSASSGTVPYEQYF. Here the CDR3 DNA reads TGCAGTGCTTCTTCCGGGACAGTTCCCTACGAGCAGTACTTC.